This note documents a single T cell receptor (beta chain) sequence. What it recognizes is unknown. A much larger clone sits a single nucleotide away, making a read error possible. The second PCR ran about 7 to 12 cycles with a sample-barcoded 5' primer and J-beta primers. TCRdb reprocessed the 5' RACE reads via MiXCR and lists one record per CDR3 protein. The sample yields over 300,000 distinct CDR3 sequences, 45% to 65% seen once. This sample stems from a study of blood T cells in healthy people across ages. Study results and limitations: Lack of knowledge of donor CMV status possibly confounded expanded clonotype changes.

The CDR3 has 13 residues. Germline V gene data show CDR1 as SGHTA and CDR2 as FQGNSA. The chain recombines TRBV7-2 with TRBJ2-5; D remains unclear. The tail of the sequence fits TRBJ2-7 better, so the J call may be wrong. The specimen sequenced was blood. This receptor was identified in a man between 60 and 75 years old in good health. In nucleotides, the CDR3 is TGTGCCAGCAGCACGGGCCCCGGTTACGAGCAGTACTTC. Protein: CASSTGPGYEQYF.